This entry concerns a single TCR beta chain. Its antigen remains unidentified. The junction departs from germline at one end; a sequencing error may be responsible. This record belongs to a study of CD8+CD57+ T cells in acquired aplastic anemia. Overall study context: The study obtained an average of around 3.4 ug of DNA from sorted CD4+ and CD8+ cells. Study-level results: Overlap between patients and controls comprised twenty-nine CD8+ CDR3 sequences.

Researchers used genomic DNA as the template to profile TCR beta VDJ and CDR3. MiXCR was run by TCRdb on the reads, yielding one entry per CDR3 protein. The sample lists 400,000 to 450,000 distinct CDR3 sequences; 65% to 80% were seen once. The sequenced sample consisted of sorted CD4+, CD8+, or CD8+CD57+ T cells (not recorded which) from PBMCs. The TCR comes from a human donor in good health, serving as a control.

The CDR3 is CASGLAGQKGEF. The CDR3 region has the DNA TGTGCTAGTGGTTTGGCCGGACAAAAGGGGGAATTT. The rearrangement uses TRBV12-3 or TRBV12-4 and TRBJ2-2, with D tentatively TRBD1 (6 bases). The CDR3 sequence is 12 residues long.